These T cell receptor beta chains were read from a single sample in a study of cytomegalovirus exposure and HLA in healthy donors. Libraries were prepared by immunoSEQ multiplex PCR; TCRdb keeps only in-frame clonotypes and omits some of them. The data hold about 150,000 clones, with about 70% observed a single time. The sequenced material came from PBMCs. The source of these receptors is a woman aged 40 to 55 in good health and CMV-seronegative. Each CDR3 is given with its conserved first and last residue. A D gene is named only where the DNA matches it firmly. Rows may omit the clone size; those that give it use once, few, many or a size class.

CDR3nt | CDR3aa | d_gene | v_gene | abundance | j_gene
TGTGCCAGCAGCTTAGCCACGGGGGGGGCTCGCGAGCAGTACTTC | CASSLATGGAREQYF | TRBD2 | TRBV7-8 | few | TRBJ2-7
TGTGCCAGCAGTCCCCCTTATGGGAGCGCCGGGGAGCTGTTTTTT | CASSPPYGSAGELFF | . | TRBV6-1 | . | TRBJ2-2
TGTGCCAGCAGCCAGGGCCCGGGACAGGGGGCATTAGGCTATGGCTACACCTTC | CASSQGPGQGALGYGYTF | TRBD1 | TRBV4-2 | . | TRBJ1-2
TGTGCCTGGAGTGTCTCAGTCGGGGAGCAGTTCTTC | CAWSVSVGEQFF | . | TRBV30 | few | TRBJ2-1
TGCGCCAGCAGCCAAAACTCCAGGAATTCCTATGGCTACACCTTC | CASSQNSRNSYGYTF | . | TRBV4-1 | few | TRBJ1-2
TGTGCCAGCAATAGCGGGGCTAGCACAGATACGCAGTATTTT | CASNSGASTDTQYF | TRBD2 | TRBV2 | . | TRBJ2-3
TGTGCCAGTAGTACCCGGACAGGGATGTCCTATGGCTACACCTTC | CASSTRTGMSYGYTF | TRBD1 | TRBV19 | few | TRBJ1-2
TGTGCCAGCAGTTCCAGGACTCGAGGCTACACCTTC | CASSSRTRGYTF | . | TRBV28 | . | TRBJ1-2
TGTGCCAGCACGGCCGGGGAGCGGGGGTATGAGCAGTTCTTC | CASTAGERGYEQFF | TRBD2 | TRBV18 | . | TRBJ2-1
TGTGCCAGCAGCTTATCCGGGACAGAGCTTCAAGAGACCCAGTACTTC | CASSLSGTELQETQYF | TRBD1 | TRBV7-2 | . | TRBJ2-5
TGTGCCAGCAGCCTAACTGGACAGGGGGGCACTGAAGCTTTCTTT | CASSLTGQGGTEAFF | TRBD1 | TRBV11-1 | few | TRBJ1-1
TGTGCCAGCAGTGAAAGACAGGGCAATCAGCCCCAGCATTTT | CASSERQGNQPQHF | . | TRBV6-1 | . | TRBJ1-5
TGCGCCAGCAGCCAAGCCCTCGACGGGGGTGGTGGCTACACCTTC | CASSQALDGGGGYTF | . | TRBV4-1 | . | TRBJ1-2
TGCGCCAGCATAACCGTCAGTGCACAGGGTCCACAGACGAACACCGGGGAGCTGTTTTTT | CASITVSAQGPQTNTGELFF | . | TRBV10-2 | few | TRBJ2-2
TGTGCCTCCAGGGGGCAGGGGGCGGTGTACGAGCAGTACTTC | CASRGQGAVYEQYF | TRBD1 | TRBV10-3 | . | TRBJ2-7
TGTGCCAGCAGCCTCCGGGGGGTAAGGGACACTGAAGCTTTCTTT | CASSLRGVRDTEAFF | . | TRBV7-2 | few | TRBJ1-1
TGTGCCAGCAGCACCTCTAGCGGGGGGGAGACCCAGTACTTC | CASSTSSGGETQYF | TRBD2 | TRBV7-2 | . | TRBJ2-5
TGTGCCAGCAGCTTAGCTCGCGGCAGGGACACAGATACGCAGTATTTT | CASSLARGRDTDTQYF | . | TRBV7-9 | . | TRBJ2-3
TGTGCCAGCAGTGGCGAGGGACAGGGGCTCTATGGCTACACCTTC | CASSGEGQGLYGYTF | TRBD1 | TRBV25-1 | . | TRBJ1-2
TGTGCCAGCAGTGACGGAGCGGGGGGGCCGTATACGCAGTATTTT | CASSDGAGGPYTQYF | TRBD2 | TRBV2 | once | TRBJ2-3
TGCAGCGTTGTGCGGGAAGGGAGATACGAGCAGTACTTC | CSVVREGRYEQYF | . | TRBV29-1 | . | TRBJ2-7
TGTGCCAGCAGCGACACAATTAGCAATCAGCCCCAGCATTTT | CASSDTISNQPQHF | . | TRBV7-9 | once | TRBJ1-5
TGCAGCGTTGAGCCGGAAGGGGCAGGTAGAGCCAAAAACATTCAGTACTTC | CSVEPEGAGRAKNIQYF | . | TRBV29-1 | . | TRBJ2-4
TGTGCCAGCAGTTACTCCTACAGGGTTTACTACGAGCAGTACTTC | CASSYSYRVYYEQYF | . | TRBV6-5 | . | TRBJ2-7
TGTGCCAGCAGCTTAGCACAGGGGAGTAACTATGGCTACACCTTC | CASSLAQGSNYGYTF | TRBD1 | TRBV7-2 | . | TRBJ1-2
TGTGCCAGTACCACCCTTCACAGGGACTACAATCAGCCCCAGCATTTT | CASTTLHRDYNQPQHF | . | TRBV19 | . | TRBJ1-5
TGTGCCAGCAGTCCCTCCCCAGTCTACGAGCAGTACTTC | CASSPSPVYEQYF | . | TRBV27 | . | TRBJ2-7
TGTGCCAGCAGCTCCCCTTTTCAGCGGGGGAGGACCGGGGAGCTGTTTTTT | CASSSPFQRGRTGELFF | TRBD2 | TRBV5-4 | . | TRBJ2-2
TGCGCCAGCAGAGGCCCGAGACAGGGGAGAAACACCATATATTTT | CASRGPRQGRNTIYF | TRBD1 | TRBV10-1 | once | TRBJ1-3
TGTGCCAGCAGCTTAGACAGGACGGAGACCCAGTACTTC | CASSLDRTETQYF | . | TRBV7-7 | . | TRBJ2-5
TGTGCCTGGAGTTTAGCGGGGGGGGAGACCCAGTACTTC | CAWSLAGGETQYF | TRBD2 | TRBV30 | once | TRBJ2-5
TGTGCCAGCAGTTTAGCGGGGGGACTCTACGAGCAGTACTTC | CASSLAGGLYEQYF | TRBD2 | TRBV6-5 | . | TRBJ2-7
TGTGCCAGCAGCGTGAACAGCCTTAACTATGGCTACACCTTC | CASSVNSLNYGYTF | . | TRBV9 | . | TRBJ1-2
TGTGCCAGCAGCTCGGGACAGGGATTGAACACCATATATTTT | CASSSGQGLNTIYF | TRBD1 | TRBV7-2 | . | TRBJ1-3
TGTGCCTGGAGTGTCAGGTTGGGGACTATGCGGAACTATGGCTACACCTTC | CAWSVRLGTMRNYGYTF | . | TRBV30 | . | TRBJ1-2
TGTGCCAGCAGTTCTTTTGGGGGGGGATTCTACGAGCAGTACTTC | CASSSFGGGFYEQYF | TRBD2 | TRBV27 | . | TRBJ2-7
TGCAGCGTCGCAAAGGGGACAGGGGAAGCTTTCTTT | CSVAKGTGEAFF | TRBD1 | TRBV29-1 | . | TRBJ1-1
TGCGCCAGCAGCCGGAGGGATCCCTATAATTCACCCCTCCACTTT | CASSRRDPYNSPLHF | . | TRBV4-1 | . | TRBJ1-6
TGTGCCAGCAGCTTAGGAGTCAGCGGAGGGGCTGGAAACACCATATATTTT | CASSLGVSGGAGNTIYF | . | TRBV7-2 | . | TRBJ1-3
TGCGCCAGCAGCCAAGACAGGGGCGGGTACGAGCAGTACTTC | CASSQDRGGYEQYF | . | TRBV4-3 | . | TRBJ2-7
TGTGCCAGCAGTTTCGCAGGTGGGAGCGAATATGAGCAGTTCTTC | CASSFAGGSEYEQFF | . | TRBV28 | . | TRBJ2-1
TGTGCCTGGTCTACAGGTATAGAAAAACTGTTTTTT | CAWSTGIEKLFF | . | TRBV30 | . | TRBJ1-4
TGTGCCAGCAGCTCCCGCCGTGGACAGGGGGCCTACGAGCAGTACTTC | CASSSRRGQGAYEQYF | TRBD1 | TRBV7-9 | few | TRBJ2-7
TGTGCCAGCAGTTTGGTAGTGAACACTGAAGCTTTCTTT | CASSLVVNTEAFF | . | TRBV27 | . | TRBJ1-1
TGTGCCTGGAGTGTACAATCGACAGGGGGGCAGCCCCAGCATTTT | CAWSVQSTGGQPQHF | TRBD1 | TRBV30 | few | TRBJ1-5
TGCGCCAGCAGCCAGGGCCTAGGGGAAAACTATGGCTACACCTTC | CASSQGLGENYGYTF | . | TRBV4-3 | . | TRBJ1-2
TGTGCCAGCAGCTTAGCGCGGGGCAGGGGGTTTGGGCAAGAGACCCAGTACTTC | CASSLARGRGFGQETQYF | . | TRBV7-8 | . | TRBJ2-5
TGTGCCAGCTCACCCGCGGTAGACTCTGGAAACACCATATATTTT | CASSPAVDSGNTIYF | . | TRBV18 | once | TRBJ1-3